This passage covers 15 T cell receptor beta chains from one sample sequenced in a study of radiotherapy plus CTLA-4 blockade in lung cancer. Profiling relied on immunoSEQ multiplex PCR, and the TCRdb table lists in-frame clones only, not all of them. The sample carries fewer than 35,000 clones, around 70% recorded once. The sample here was peripheral blood, taken from a patient treated with radiotherapy plus ipilimumab. These receptors were obtained from a human donor with non-small cell lung cancer that progressed on radiotherapy plus ipilimumab.

The V and J genes are TRBV4-2 and TRBJ1-5, with unresolved D. The length of the CDR3 is 12 residues. The germline gives CDR1 LGHNA, CDR2 YNFKEQ. Trimming removed 2 bases at V and 4 bases at J, with 3 bases between. The CDR3 is CASSQLNQPQHF. The CDR3 coding sequence is TGTGCCAGCAGCCAATTAAATCAGCCCCAGCATTTT.

The chain has TRBV7-8 and TRBJ2-1; 10 nucleotides match TRBD1. V was pared by 5 bases and J by 9 bases, with 7 bases of the junction left unmatched. The CDR3 sequence is 14 residues long. Germline V CDR1 and CDR2: SGHVS, FQNEAQ. This chain's CDR3 is CASSRDRGNGEQFF. The CDR3, as DNA: TGTGCCAGCAGCCGGGACAGGGGTAATGGTGAGCAGTTCTTC.

This chain connects TRBV29-1 to TRBJ1-5, with D unclear. The CDR3 spans 13 residues. Trimming removed 6 bases at V and 2 bases at J, with 11 bases between. The germline CDR1 and CDR2 sequences are SQVTM and ANQGSEA. For the CDR3, the DNA is TGCAGCGTGAAGGACGGAGGCAATCAGCCCCAGCATTTT. Residues: CSVKDGGNQPQHF.

This rearrangement joins TRBV5-1 to TRBJ2-7, with 7 bases aligning to TRBD1. J lost 0 bases, V lost 2 bases, and 11 bases had no gene match. Germline values: CDR1 SGHRS, CDR2 YFSETQ. The CDR3 loop spans 17 amino acids. CDR3 sequence (DNA): TGCGCCAGCAGCTTAGGGGGCCGGACCTTTAGCTCCTACGAGCAGTACTTC. Its protein is CASSLGGRTFSSYEQYF.

V usage is TRBV7-3 and J usage is TRBJ2-6; 8 nucleotides match TRBD1. The CDR3 spans 17 residues. CDR1 and CDR2 from the germline V gene are SGHTA and FQGTGA. With V trimmed by 5 bases and J by 0 bases, 6 bases remained unmatched. This CDR3 is CASSPGTGNSGANVLTF. CDR3 bases: TGTGCCAGCAGCCCAGGGACAGGCAACTCTGGGGCCAACGTCCTGACTTTC.

This clone was recorded once. The genes are TRBV28 and TRBJ1-1; TRBD1 matches at 8 bases. The germline V gene encodes CDR1 MDHEN and CDR2 SYDVKM. The V gene end was trimmed by 3 bases and the J gene end by 6 bases; junction bases not matched to a gene: 6. This CDR3 is built from 14 residues. The CDR3 DNA reads TGTGCCAGCAGTTTCTTGACAGGGGTTGCTGAAGCTTTCTTT. Its protein product is CASSFLTGVAEAFF.

J is TRBJ2-5 and V is TRBV9; no firm D call. The CDR3 runs to 13 residues. Trimming left V 0 bases short and J 5 bases short, with 8 bases between. Per the germline V gene, CDR1 is SGDLS and CDR2 is YYNGEE. The DNA for the CDR3 is TGTGCCAGCAGCGTAGAGGCCGGGGAGACCCAGTACTTC. Amino acids: CASSVEAGETQYF.

The chain joins TRBV6-1 to TRBJ2-5; the match to TRBD2 covers 8 bases. Germline trimming cut 8 bases from V and 5 bases from J; bases unmatched to any gene: 10. This CDR3 contains 14 residues. Germline CDR1 MNHNS, CDR2 SASEGT. The DNA of the CDR3 is TGTGCCAGCGATCCCGGGGGGGCGGTGGAGACCCAGTACTTC. This encodes CASDPGGAVETQYF.

As DNA, the CDR3 is TGTGCCAGCAGCCCGGGCAGGGGACTCACTAATGAAAAACTGTTTTTT. Amino acid sequence: CASSPGRGLTNEKLFF. The V and J genes are TRBV5-8 and TRBJ1-4, with D maybe TRBD1 (6 bases). Germline CDR1 reads SGHTS; CDR2 reads YDEGEE. The CDR3 sequence is 16 residues long. Trimming shortened V by 4 bases and J by 2 bases, and 15 bases separated the two germline ends.

V usage is TRBV15 and J usage is TRBJ2-2; a weak D match, TRBD1 (5 bases). The CDR3 consists of 14 residues. The V end was cut by 4 bases, the J end by 6 bases, with 12 bases between. CDR1 is LNHNV and CDR2 is YYDKDF in the germline V gene (reference sequence). The CDR3 loop is CATSILRGSGELFF. CDR3 coding DNA: TGTGCCACCAGCATTCTAAGGGGTTCCGGGGAGCTGTTTTTT.

This clone was seen only a few times. The chain couples TRBV27 to TRBJ2-2; D remains unclear. The CDR3 length is 15 residues. The germline gives CDR1 MNHEY, CDR2 SMNVEV (reference sequence). The V end was cut by 0 bases, the J end by 7 bases, with 12 bases between. The CDR3 nucleotides read TGTGCCAGCAGTTTATCGGAGTGGCAAATCGGGGAGCTGTTTTTT. Encoded protein: CASSLSEWQIGELFF.

V gene TRBV5-4 combines with J gene TRBJ2-7, with 7 nucleotides matching TRBD2. The CDR3 has 15 amino acids. V shed 0 bases and J 4 bases; nucleotides not matched to a gene: 7. Germline lookup yields CDR1 SGHNT and CDR2 YYREEE (reference sequence). The CDR3: CASSLEAAGRYEQYF. CDR3 sequence (DNA): TGTGCCAGCAGCTTGGAGGCAGCGGGAAGGTACGAGCAGTACTTC.

This clone was detected only once. The V call is TRBV27, the J call TRBJ1-1; a weak D match, TRBD1 (5 bases). V gave up 5 bases and J gave up 1 base, with 14 bases separating them. This CDR3 contains 15 residues. CDR1 and CDR2 from the germline V gene are MNHEY and SMNVEV (reference sequence). The CDR3 nucleotides read TGTGCCAGCAGTGCCGCAGGGTTCCCGAACACTGAAGCTTTCTTT. It yields the protein CASSAAGFPNTEAFF.

V gene TRBV7-8 combines with J gene TRBJ2-7; 12 bases map to TRBD2. The CDR3 totals 18 residues. J gave up 0 bases and V 1 base, and 7 bases lay outside the gene matches. In germline, CDR1 is SGHVS, CDR2 FQNEAQ. CDR3 sequence: CASSLVTSGSLGSYEQYF. Here the CDR3 DNA reads TGTGCCAGCAGCTTAGTGACTAGCGGGAGCCTCGGCTCCTACGAGCAGTACTTC.

The chain employs TRBV7-9 and TRBJ1-1; the D is unclear. This CDR3 contains 16 residues. Germline V gives CDR1 SEHNR, CDR2 FQNEAQ (reference sequence). V was cut by 1 base and J by 4 bases, with 16 bases left in between. The CDR3 DNA is TGTGCCAGCAGCTTAGTCGTCAAACCCGGGATCACTGAAGCTTTCTTT. It codes for CASSLVVKPGITEAFF. The full variable domain, rest sourced from reference TRBV7-9 and TRBJ1-1, is DTGVSQNPRHKITKRGQNVTFRCDPISEHNRLYWYRQTLGQGPEFLTYFQNEAQLEKSRLLSDRFSAERPKGSFSTLEIQRTEQGDSAMYLCASSLVVKPGITEAFFGQGTRLTVV.